These 8 T cell receptor beta chains share one sample of origin, sequenced in a study of cytomegalovirus exposure and HLA in healthy donors (dated by TCRdb to 2015 to 2018). Library construction relied on the immunoSEQ multiplex PCR assay. For the multiplex PCR, a mixture combining 60 forward primers for TCR Vbeta segments and 13 reverse primers for TCR Jbeta segments was used. TCRdb provides this immuneACCESS table in a form limited to in-frame rearrangements. Some clones are lacking; in checked studies, under half of them reflect an unresolved V gene, and why the rest are absent is not known. This sample has tens of thousands of clones in its table, and approximately 63% of those were observed once. The top ten hold 8.5% to 10% of the sample. The source material was PBMCs. The receptors derive from a woman aged 50 to 60 in good health and CMV-seropositive.

A remark on this clone: Within the sample, other DNA sequences also encode this same CDR3. The chain links TRBV7-2 to TRBJ2-5; 8 bases line up with TRBD1. There are 15 residues in the CDR3. V was pared by 4 bases and J by 4 bases, with 8 bases of the junction left unmatched. From germline, CDR1 is SGHTA and CDR2 FQGNSA. DNA for the CDR3: TGTGCCAGCAGCTCGAGACAGGGGTTAGGAGAGACCCAGTACTTC. Amino acid sequence: CASSSRQGLGETQYF.

The V call is TRBV27, the J call TRBJ2-5, with 7 nucleotides matching TRBD1. The ends lost 0 bases at V and 4 bases at J; junction bases unmatched: 5. The CDR3 is made up of 15 amino acids. The germline V gene encodes CDR1 MNHEY and CDR2 SMNVEV (reference sequence). CDR3 DNA sequence: TGTGCCAGCAGTTTATCACAGGGGCGAGGAGAGACCCAGTACTTC. Protein sequence: CASSLSQGRGETQYF.

The chain combines TRBV21-1 with TRBJ1-1; TRBD1 was called by the table and not checked on the DNA. TRBV21-1 is assigned pseudogene status. The CDR3 length is 13 residues. In DNA form, the CDR3 reads TGTGCCAGCATACAGGGGGCCCACACTGAAGCTTTCTTT. It yields the protein CASIQGAHTEAFF.

The chain recombines TRBV7-2 with TRBJ1-5; TRBD1 matches at 7 bases. With 5 bases clipped from V and 7 bases from J, the junction kept 8 bases outside the gene matches. The CDR3 extends over 14 amino acids. Germline values: CDR1 SGHTA, CDR2 FQGNSA. CDR3 bases: TGTGCCAGCAGCCCAGACAGGGCTAACCAGCCCCAGCATTTT. Translation gives CASSPDRANQPQHF. Filled out from reference TRBV7-2 and TRBJ1-5, the complete variable domain reads GAGVSQSPSNKVTEKGKDVELRCDPISGHTALYWYRQSLGQGLEFLIYFQGNSAPDKSGLPSDRFSAERTGGSVSTLTIQRTQQEDSAVYLCASSPDRANQPQHFGDGTRLSIL.

This clone was detected once. The chain has TRBV27 and TRBJ2-1; 13 bases map to TRBD2. The J segment lost 5 bases and the V segment lost 5 bases, leaving 12 bases of the junction unmatched. The CDR3 has 18 residues. Germline V gives CDR1 MNHEY, CDR2 SMNVEV (reference sequence). CDR3 region: CASSPTWTSGGLNNEQFF. DNA of the CDR3: TGTGCCAGCAGTCCGACCTGGACTAGCGGGGGCCTTAACAATGAGCAGTTCTTC.

This sequence joins TRBV29-1 and TRBJ2-7; tentative D call: TRBD1 (6 bases). This CDR3 is built from 11 residues. Trimming took off 3 bases at V and 6 bases at J, with 9 bases between the two ends. Looked up from germline, CDR1 is SQVTM and CDR2 is ANQGSEA. In DNA form, the CDR3 reads TGCAGCGTTGAGGGCAGGGGCGAGCAGTACTTC. Translation: CSVEGRGEQYF.

V and J are TRBV18 and TRBJ1-2; TRBD1 matches 8 bases. Trimming took 6 bases from V and 8 from J; bases not matched to a gene: 5. The length of the CDR3 is 12 residues. Germline CDR1 and CDR2: KGHSH and LQKENI. CDR3 nucleotides: TGTGCCAGCTCGGGACAGGAGGGGGGCTACACCTTC. As protein: CASSGQEGGYTF.

The V and J genes are TRBV2 and TRBJ1-1; 8 bases match TRBD1. CDR1 is SNHLY, CDR2 FYNNEI, per germline. With V trimmed by 6 bases and J by 5 bases, 5 bases remained unmatched. This CDR3 contains 13 residues. The CDR3 loop is CASRYTGGTEAFF. For the CDR3, the DNA is TGTGCCAGCAGGTATACAGGGGGGACTGAAGCTTTCTTT.